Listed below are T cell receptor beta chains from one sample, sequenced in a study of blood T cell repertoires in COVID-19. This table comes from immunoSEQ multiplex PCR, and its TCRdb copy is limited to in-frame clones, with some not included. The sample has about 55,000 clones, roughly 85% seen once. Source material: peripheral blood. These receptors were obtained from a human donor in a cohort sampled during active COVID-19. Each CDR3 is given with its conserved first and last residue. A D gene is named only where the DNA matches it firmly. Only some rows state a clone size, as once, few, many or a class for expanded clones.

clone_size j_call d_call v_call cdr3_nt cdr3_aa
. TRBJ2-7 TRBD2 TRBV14 TGTGCCAGCAGCCTCCAATATAGCGGGAGTAGGAACGAGCAGTACTTC CASSLQYSGSRNEQYF
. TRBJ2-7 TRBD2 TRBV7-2 TGTGCCAGCAGCCAAGGACTAGCGGGGACCTACGAGCAGTACTTC CASSQGLAGTYEQYF
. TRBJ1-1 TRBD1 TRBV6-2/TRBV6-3 TGTGCCAGCAGTTACTTAGGGGGCGGCCCTGAAGCTTTCTTT CASSYLGGGPEAFF
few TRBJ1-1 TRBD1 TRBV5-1 TGCGCCAGCAGCTTGACAGGGGAGAACACTGAAGCTTTCTTT CASSLTGENTEAFF
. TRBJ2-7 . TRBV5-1 TGCGCCAGCAGCTCGTTAGCGGTAGGGGTGAACGAGCAGTACTTC CASSSLAVGVNEQYF
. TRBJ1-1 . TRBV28 TGTGCCAGCAGTTTACGGGTTTCCCACACTGAAGCTTTCTTT CASSLRVSHTEAFF
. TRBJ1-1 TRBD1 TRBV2 TGTGCCAGCAGTTTTCATCCCCGGGACAGGGTCGACATGAACACTGAAGCTTTCTTT CASSFHPRDRVDMNTEAFF
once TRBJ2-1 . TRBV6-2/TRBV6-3 TGTGCCAGCAGTTACCGGGGGATGAGCTCCTACAATGAGCAGTTCTTC CASSYRGMSSYNEQFF
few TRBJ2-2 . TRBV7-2 TGTGCCAGCAGCTTAAGCCCCCGGGACGGGGAGCTGTTTTTT CASSLSPRDGELFF
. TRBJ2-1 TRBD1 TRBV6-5 TGTGCCAGCAGTTCAACAGGGGGCCGTGGCAATGAGCAGTTCTTC CASSSTGGRGNEQFF
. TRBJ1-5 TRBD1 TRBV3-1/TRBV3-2 TGTGCCAGCAGCCAAGATACAGGGGGCGATCAGCCCCAGCATTTT CASSQDTGGDQPQHF
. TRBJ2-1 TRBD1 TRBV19 TGTGCCAGTAGTATAGCGGCAGGGGGCATCAATGAGCAGTTCTTC CASSIAAGGINEQFF
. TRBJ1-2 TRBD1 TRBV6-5 TGTGCCAGCAGTTACCTGTGGGACAGGCAGAACTATGGCTACACCTTC CASSYLWDRQNYGYTF
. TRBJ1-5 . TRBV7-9 TGTGCCAGCAGCTCTGAGATAGGCAATCAGCCCCAGCATTTT CASSSEIGNQPQHF
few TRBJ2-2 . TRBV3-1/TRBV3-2 TGTGCCAGCAGCTACAGAAACACCGGGGAGCTGTTTTTT CASSYRNTGELFF
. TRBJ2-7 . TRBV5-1 TGCGCCAGCAGCTTGGCCGGTGAAAGGGAGGAGCAGTACTTC CASSLAGEREEQYF
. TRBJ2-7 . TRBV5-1 TGCGCCAGCAGCTTGGGTGGGAGCTCCTACGAGCAGTACTTC CASSLGGSSYEQYF
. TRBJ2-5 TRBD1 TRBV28 TGTGCCAGCAGTTCGTTAGGACAGGGGGGGGGAGAGACCCAGTACTTC CASSSLGQGGGETQYF
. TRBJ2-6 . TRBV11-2 TGTGCCAGCAGCTCCCCGGGTTTTGGGGCCAACGTCCTGACTTTC CASSSPGFGANVLTF
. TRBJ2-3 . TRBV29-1 TGCAGCGCCCCGGAGGTGTTTAGCACAGATACGCAGTATTTT CSAPEVFSTDTQYF
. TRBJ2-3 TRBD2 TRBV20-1 TGCAGTGCTAGTCTGACGGGAGGGCCAGGCACAGATACGCAGTATTTT CSASLTGGPGTDTQYF
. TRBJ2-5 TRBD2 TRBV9 TGTGCCAGCAGCTCCGGACTAGCGGGAGGGGTAGAGACCCAGTACTTC CASSSGLAGGVETQYF
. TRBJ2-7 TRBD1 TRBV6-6 TGTGCCAGCAGTTCCCTGGACAGGGCTTACGAGCAGTACTTC CASSSLDRAYEQYF
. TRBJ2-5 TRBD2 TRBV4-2 TGTGCCAGCAGCCAAGGCGGGAGTGTCGAGACCCAGTACTTC CASSQGGSVETQYF
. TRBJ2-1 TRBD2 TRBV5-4 TGTGCCAGCAGCCCCGGACTAGCGGGAGTCGCTGAGCAGTTCTTC CASSPGLAGVAEQFF
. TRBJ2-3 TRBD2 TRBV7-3 TGTGCCAGCAGCTTAGGGGCGCGGACTAGCGGGCCCACAGATACGCAGTATTTT CASSLGARTSGPTDTQYF
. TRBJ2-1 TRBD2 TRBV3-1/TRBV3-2 TGTGCCAGCAGCCCGGTTGTGGCGGGAGCATCCCACAATGAGCAGTTCTTC CASSPVVAGASHNEQFF
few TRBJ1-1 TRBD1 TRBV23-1 TGCGCCAGCAGTCCCAACTACAGGGGGGAGAACACTGAAGCTTTCTTT CASSPNYRGENTEAFF
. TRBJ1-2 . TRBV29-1 TGCAGCGTTGGAGTGGAGACCCCTTTTAATAACTATGGCTACACCTTC CSVGVETPFNNYGYTF
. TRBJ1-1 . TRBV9 TGTGCCAGCAGCGAGAGCCGCGGCACTGAAGCTTTCTTT CASSESRGTEAFF
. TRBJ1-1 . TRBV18 TGTGCCAGCTCACCATTAAGGGCCCGCTTGAGGGACACTGAAGCTTTCTTT CASSPLRARLRDTEAFF
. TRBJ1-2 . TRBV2 TGTGCCAGCAGTATCCAGGGACTCAGTGGCTACACCTTC CASSIQGLSGYTF